Presented here are 28 T cell receptor beta chains from one specimen sequenced in a study of vaccination effects on CD4 cells after COVID-19. Repertoires were generated with immunoSEQ multiplex PCR, while TCRdb's copy carries only in-frame clones and drops some. The sample shows under 13,000 clones, about 76% of them seen only once. Their antigen targets remain unknown. Pools of viral peptides were used by the ViraFEST assay to expand antigen-specific CD4+ T cells ahead of sequencing. Culturing for around 10 days preceded CD4+ T cell isolation. The sample here was CD4+ T cells from PBMCs cultured with HCoV-229E spike peptides, taken before COVID-19 vaccination. The receptor set was obtained from a human donor who received a COVID-19 vaccine.

The chain employs TRBV23-1 and TRBJ1-2; 9 bases align to TRBD1. TRBV23-1 is an open reading frame, and its role is uncertain. J was trimmed by 4 bases and V by 2 bases; bases with no gene match: 5. This CDR3 has 15 amino acids. The CDR3 sequence: CASSQRTGVSYGYTF. DNA of the CDR3: TGCGCCAGCAGTCAAAGGACAGGGGTATCCTATGGCTACACCTTC.

The chain is built from TRBV7-9 and TRBJ2-2; 8 bases agree with TRBD1. V shed 3 bases and J 4 bases; nucleotides not matched to a gene: 1. CDR3 size: 14 residues. The germline CDR1 and CDR2 sequences are SEHNR and FQNEAQ (reference sequence). The DNA for the CDR3 is TGTGCCAGCAGCTTCACAGGGGGCACCGGGGAGCTGTTTTTT. This translates into CASSFTGGTGELFF.

The chain uses TRBV3-1 (or the pseudogene TRBV3-2) and TRBJ2-7; no reliable D call. With 0 bases removed from V and 4 bases from J, the gap between germline ends came to 7 bases. Germline CDR1 and CDR2: LGHDT and YNNKEL (reference sequence). The CDR3 is 13 residues long. Written as DNA, the CDR3 is TGTGCCAGCAGCCAAGAACCGGAATACGAGCAGTACTTC. This translates into CASSQEPEYEQYF.

This clone was detected a few times. This chain uses TRBV28 with TRBJ1-2; TRBD1 matches 8 bases. The CDR3 loop spans 13 amino acids. J lost 4 bases, V lost 5 bases, and 3 bases had no gene match. Germline-derived CDR1 and CDR2 are MDHEN and SYDVKM. The CDR3 coding sequence is TGTGCCAGCAGTCACAGGGGGGCCTATGGCTACACCTTC. This encodes CASSHRGAYGYTF.

CDR3 residues: CASSSYRDHSYEQYF. The CDR3 coding sequence is TGTGCCAGCAGCTCGTACAGGGACCACTCCTACGAGCAGTACTTC. The chain links TRBV11-3 to TRBJ2-7; TRBD1 might be the D (6 bases). Germline lookup yields CDR1 SGHNT and CDR2 YENEEA. This CDR3 is built from 15 residues. With 4 bases removed from V and 0 bases from J, the gap between germline ends came to 13 bases.

Only one count was recorded for this clone. V usage is TRBV28 and J usage is TRBJ2-3; D gene unclear. The CDR3 has 13 amino acids. Per germline, CDR1 MDHEN and CDR2 SYDVKM. V lost 2 bases to trimming and J lost 6 bases, with 9 bases between them. The CDR3 region has the DNA TGTGCCAGCAGTTTAAGTGGGCCTGATACGCAGTATTTT. The encoded protein is CASSLSGPDTQYF.

The chain employs TRBV6-5 and TRBJ1-2; D not certain. The CDR3 is made up of 12 amino acids. The germline V gene has CDR1 MNHEY and CDR2 SVGAGI. Trimming removed 6 bases from V and 4 bases from J, with 9 bases in between. The CDR3 is CASSPRSYGYTF. CDR3 sequence (DNA): TGTGCCAGCAGCCCACGGTCCTATGGCTACACCTTC.

This rearrangement joins TRBV19 to TRBJ2-1; 8 bases match TRBD2. The germline CDR1 and CDR2 sequences are LNHDA and SQIVND (reference sequence). This CDR3 is built from 16 residues. Trimming took 3 bases from V and 4 from J; bases not matched to a gene: 8. DNA of the CDR3: TGTGCCAGTAGTATTGCAAGCGGGGGCCTGTACAATGAGCAGTTCTTC. Its translation: CASSIASGGLYNEQFF.

This clone has only one observation. The CDR3 region is CASSFGQGTEAFF. DNA for the CDR3: TGTGCCAGCAGCTTTGGACAGGGCACTGAAGCTTTCTTT. The chain carries TRBV5-5 and TRBJ1-1; TRBD1 agrees at 8 bases. Trimming cost V 2 bases and J 4 bases; bases outside gene matches: 1. Germline values: CDR1 SGHKS, CDR2 YYEKEE (reference sequence). This CDR3 spans 13 amino acids.

As DNA, the CDR3 is TGTGCCAGTAGTATACGGGGGGACAGACTGATGAACACTGAAGCTTTCTTT. This sequence encodes CASSIRGDRLMNTEAFF. This chain connects TRBV19 to TRBJ1-1, with TRBD1 matching 7 bases. CDR1 LNHDA and CDR2 SQIVND come from the germline V gene (reference sequence). The CDR3 length is 17 residues. V was clipped by 2 bases and J by 0 bases; unmatched bases: 9.

The chain recombines TRBV11-2 with TRBJ2-3; tentatively, D is TRBD2 (5 bases). V was clipped by 0 bases and J by 3 bases, with 16 bases between them. CDR1 is SGHAT and CDR2 is FQNNGV in the germline V gene. The CDR3 is 17 amino acids. The CDR3 DNA follows: TGTGCCAGCAGCTTAGAAGGCCTAGCTGGTTGGACAGATACGCAGTATTTT. It codes for CASSLEGLAGWTDTQYF.

V is TRBV29-1 and J is TRBJ2-1; D remains ambiguous. Per the germline V gene, CDR1 is SQVTM and CDR2 is ANQGSEA. The V and J ends lost 1 base and 0 bases respectively, with 10 bases between them. The CDR3 is 15 residues long. The CDR3 bases are TGCAGCGTTGAAGGAGTGGATGCCTCCTACAATGAGCAGTTCTTC. This translates into CSVEGVDASYNEQFF.

The V and J genes are TRBV14 and TRBJ1-1; no clear D. V lost 7 bases and J lost 6, with 9 bases in between. The germline V gene has CDR1 SGHDN and CDR2 FVKESK. The CDR3 has 11 amino acids. CDR3 residues: CASKGYAEAFF. CDR3 DNA: TGTGCCAGCAAAGGGTACGCTGAAGCTTTCTTT.

This clone has only one observation. The chain has TRBV27 and TRBJ1-5; the match to TRBD1 covers 9 bases. J lost 2 bases, V lost 4 bases, and 12 bases had no gene match. This CDR3 is built from 18 residues. Per the germline V gene, CDR1 is MNHEY and CDR2 is SMNVEV (reference sequence). CDR3 sequence (DNA): TGTGCCAGCAGTTCCATCTACAGGGGGCGTGGGGGCAATCAGCCCCAGCATTTT. Its translation is CASSSIYRGRGGNQPQHF.

This clone was counted between two and nine times. This chain uses TRBV2 with TRBJ1-6; no clear D. The V gene lost 7 bases and the J gene lost 7 bases, with 11 bases spanning the gap. The CDR3 runs 13 residues. CDR1 and CDR2 (germline): SNHLY, FYNNEI. CDR3 coding DNA: TGTGCCAGCATGCCGAACACCAATTCACCCCTCCACTTT. The encoded protein is CASMPNTNSPLHF.

This rearrangement joins TRBV9 to TRBJ2-6; no firm D call. The CDR3 extends over 15 amino acids. With 4 bases removed from V and 2 bases from J, the gap between germline ends came to 10 bases. CDR1 SGDLS and CDR2 YYNGEE come from the germline V gene. CDR3 DNA sequence: TGTGCCAGCAGCCTACGGGTGGCTGGGGCCAACGTCCTGACTTTC. This translates into CASSLRVAGANVLTF.

This sequence joins TRBV19 and TRBJ1-6, with D uncertain. The V end was cut by 4 bases, the J end by 13 bases, with 11 bases between. The V gene's germline CDR1 is LNHDA and CDR2 SQIVND (reference sequence). This CDR3 is 12 amino acids long. This CDR3 reads CASSTGYPPLHF. The CDR3 coding sequence is TGTGCCAGTAGTACAGGTTACCCTCCCCTCCACTTT.

This chain connects TRBV9 to TRBJ2-3; 9 positions match TRBD2. Germline-derived CDR1 and CDR2 are SGDLS and YYNGEE. V lost 2 bases, J lost 0 bases, and 7 bases stayed unmatched. The length of the CDR3 is 17 residues. CDR3 DNA sequence: TGTGCCAGCAGCGTCGGTAGCGGGGGTATTAGCACAGATACGCAGTATTTT. Its protein product is CASSVGSGGISTDTQYF.

The CDR3, as DNA: TGCGCCAGCAGCTTGGGAGGGGTGCGGGTCGATCAGCCCCAGCATTTT. Amino acid sequence: CASSLGGVRVDQPQHF. The chain has TRBV5-1 and TRBJ1-5; tentatively, D is TRBD1 (5 bases). V lost 0 bases and J 5 bases, leaving 15 bases between the germline ends. The CDR3 covers 16 residues. CDR1 is SGHRS, CDR2 YFSETQ, per germline.

This chain connects TRBV5-1 to TRBJ2-7; the D gene is possibly TRBD2 (6 bases). From germline, CDR1 is SGHRS and CDR2 YFSETQ. CDR3 length: 16 residues. V lost 2 bases, J lost 3 bases, and 18 bases lay in between. The CDR3 DNA follows: TGCGCCAGCAGCTTTGGCGGGGCGGCGGCGCTCTACGAGCAGTACTTC. This encodes CASSFGGAAALYEQYF.

The chain carries TRBV29-1 and TRBJ2-5; the match to TRBD1 covers 9 bases. There are 12 residues in the CDR3. Germline loops: CDR1 SQVTM, CDR2 ANQGSEA. Unmatched junction bases numbered 4, after V lost 8 bases and J lost 3 bases. The CDR3 loop is CSITGGKETQYF. The DNA of the CDR3 is TGCAGCATAACAGGGGGCAAAGAGACCCAGTACTTC. Drawing the rest from reference TRBV29-1 and TRBJ2-5, the complete variable domain is SAVISQKPSRDICQRGTSLTIQCQVDSQVTMMFWYRQQPGQSLTLIATANQGSEATYESGFVIDKFPISRPNLTFSTLTVSNMSPEDSSIYLCSITGGKETQYFGPGTRLLVL.

This sequence joins TRBV24-1 and TRBJ1-5; no clear D. The V and J ends lost 4 bases and 0 bases respectively, with 6 bases between them. The CDR3 extends over 14 amino acids. Looked up from germline, CDR1 is KGHDR and CDR2 is SFDVKD. This CDR3 is CATSESNSNQPQHF. The CDR3 nucleotides are TGTGCCACCAGTGAGTCGAATAGCAATCAGCCCCAGCATTTT.

This rearrangement joins TRBV7-2 to TRBJ2-7; D is unclear. V lost 1 base and J 6 bases, leaving 10 bases between the germline ends. The CDR3 is made up of 13 amino acids. Germline V gene data show CDR1 as SGHTA and CDR2 as FQGNSA. The CDR3: CASSLGYGFEQYF. Written as DNA, the CDR3 is TGTGCCAGCAGCTTAGGGTATGGTTTCGAGCAGTACTTC.

The chain combines TRBV7-6 with TRBJ1-4, with D perhaps matching TRBD1 (5 bases). Germline loops: CDR1 SGHVS, CDR2 FNYEAQ. V was cut by 4 bases and J by 8 bases, with 11 bases left in between. CDR3 length: 13 amino acids. The CDR3: CASSYNWDEKLFF. The CDR3 DNA reads TGTGCCAGCAGCTATAATTGGGACGAAAAACTGTTTTTT. The whole variable domain, remainder taken from reference TRBV7-6 and TRBJ1-4, is GAGVSQSPRYKVTKRGQDVALRCDPISGHVSLYWYRQALGQGPEFLTYFNYEAQQDKSGLPNDRFSAERPEGSISTLTIQRTEQRDSAMYRCASSYNWDEKLFFGSGTQLSVL.

This rearrangement joins TRBV28 to TRBJ1-5, with a weak D call TRBD1 (6 bases). Trimming cost V 7 bases and J 6 bases, with 16 bases left between them. The CDR3 covers 14 residues. Germline CDR1 reads MDHEN; CDR2 reads SYDVKM. The CDR3 region has the DNA TGTGCCAGCATCGGGGCAGGGGTGGCTCAGCCCCAGCATTTT. This translates into CASIGAGVAQPQHF.

The CDR3 loop is CASSSNSGTYEQYF. The CDR3 nucleotides read TGCGCCAGCAGCTCAAATAGCGGTACCTACGAGCAGTACTTC. This chain links TRBV5-1 with TRBJ2-7; TRBD2 might be the D (6 bases). Germline values: CDR1 SGHRS, CDR2 YFSETQ. Trimming removed 3 bases at V and 2 bases at J, with 12 bases between. This CDR3 contains 14 residues.

The chain uses TRBV14 and TRBJ2-7; D unresolved. The CDR3 length is 14 residues. Germline V gene data show CDR1 as SGHDN and CDR2 as FVKESK. V lost 6 bases, J lost 0 bases, and 12 bases lay in between. This CDR3 is CASSPQTVSYEQYF. The CDR3 DNA follows: TGTGCCAGCAGTCCTCAGACGGTCTCCTACGAGCAGTACTTC.

V usage is TRBV5-5 and J usage is TRBJ2-1; D is perhaps TRBD2 (6 bases). Trimming took 2 bases from V and 5 from J, leaving 11 bases between them. Germline assignment: CDR1 SGHKS and CDR2 YYEKEE (reference sequence). This CDR3 comprises 14 residues. For the CDR3, the DNA is TGTGCCAGCAGCTTTGGCGGGGTTAACAATGAGCAGTTCTTC. Its protein product is CASSFGGVNNEQFF.